This TCR beta chain emerged from a study of blood T cell repertoires in COVID-19. Study overall: Acute and convalescent COVID-19 samples came from the United States, Italy and Spain. In each case, the material was cDNA or gDNA derived from T cells, B-cell-depleted T cells, or PBMCs.

This table comes from immunoSEQ multiplex PCR, and its TCRdb copy is limited to in-frame clones, with some not included. Of about 140,000 clones in the sample, about 91% are singletons; the top ten hold less than 2%. The CDR3 runs to 16 residues. V dropped 6 bases and J dropped 0 bases, with 12 bases sitting between them. Germline V CDR1 and CDR2: SNHLY, FYNNEI. The TCR comes from an older woman with acute or convalescent COVID-19. The chain is built from TRBV2 and TRBJ1-6; D remains unclear. Sequencing was performed on peripheral blood. CDR3 sequence: CASSVRKSSYNSPLHF. CDR3 coding DNA: TGTGCCAGCAGCGTCCGAAAGAGCTCCTATAATTCACCCCTCCACTTT.